These 26 T cell receptor beta chains share one sample of origin, sequenced in a study of metastatic and nonmetastatic thyroid tumors. TCRdb reassembled clones from the PCR reads with MiXCR. The sample carries approximately 70,000 clones, 4% to 4.5% recorded once. Thyroid surgery was preceded by no treatment in any patient. The sequenced sample was blood. These receptors originate from a female donor with papillary thyroid cancer or a benign thyroid nodule (not recorded which). Some clones in this sample may be carry-over from other donors' samples.

This chain links TRBV12-3 or TRBV12-4 with TRBJ2-2, with 8 bases aligning to TRBD2. V dropped 7 bases and J dropped 5; count of bases not matched to a gene: 9. CDR3 length: 15 amino acids. The DNA for the CDR3 is TGTGCCAGCAACGTACGGTTAGCGGGAACCGGGGAGCTGTTTTTT. Translated, it gives CASNVRLAGTGELFF.

This clone was recorded at least ten times. The chain has TRBV7-9 and TRBJ2-5; 12 bases are a match to TRBD2. V shed 5 bases and J 5 bases; nucleotides not matched to a gene: 9. The CDR3 runs 16 residues. Per germline, CDR1 SEHNR and CDR2 FQNEAQ (reference sequence). The CDR3 DNA follows: TGTGCCAGCAGCGATCCTAGCGGGAGGGCCGGGGAGACCCAGTACTTC. Its translation: CASSDPSGRAGETQYF.

At least ten counts were recorded for this clone. V usage is TRBV28 and J usage is TRBJ2-7, with D tentatively TRBD2 (5 bases). CDR3 size: 12 residues. The V gene lost 8 bases and the J gene lost 6 bases, with 14 bases spanning the gap. Germline loops: CDR1 MDHEN, CDR2 SYDVKM. CDR3 in DNA: TGTGCCAGCCGAGGGTACGCTGGCGAGCAGTACTTC. Translating it yields CASRGYAGEQYF.

Ten or more counts support this clone. The chain links TRBV4-1 to TRBJ2-7, with D possibly being TRBD2 (7 bases). Germline lookup yields CDR1 MGHRA and CDR2 YSYEKL. This CDR3 contains 16 residues. The V gene lost 2 bases and the J gene lost 3 bases, with 17 bases spanning the gap. The CDR3 region has the DNA TGCGCCAGCAGCCAACCAGGACGGGGGGCTGGCTACGAGCAGTACTTC. This encodes CASSQPGRGAGYEQYF.

At least ten counts were recorded for this clone. Other DNA sequences of this sample code for an identical CDR3. The chain uses TRBV7-9 and TRBJ2-5; 7 bases fit TRBD1. Germline V gene sequence: CDR1 SEHNR, CDR2 FQNEAQ (reference sequence). The CDR3 has 15 amino acids. J was trimmed by 2 bases and V by 0 bases; bases with no gene match: 3. The CDR3 DNA reads as TGTGCCAGCAGCTTAGCCGGCAGGGGGCAAGAGACCCAGTACTTC. Translation gives CASSLAGRGQETQYF.

This clone was found many times. V and J are TRBV4-1 and TRBJ2-7; D unresolved. Deletions cut 1 base from V and 2 bases from J, with 12 bases between. CDR3 length: 15 amino acids. Germline V gene sequence: CDR1 MGHRA, CDR2 YSYEKL. The chain's CDR3 is CASSQGGYGPYEQYF. CDR3 nucleotides: TGCGCCAGCAGCCAAGGGGGATACGGACCCTACGAGCAGTACTTC.

This clone was recorded at least ten times. The V call is TRBV9, the J call TRBJ2-1, with 8 bases fitting TRBD2. V dropped 4 bases and J dropped 4; count of bases not matched to a gene: 10. The CDR3 runs to 16 residues. The germline gives CDR1 SGDLS, CDR2 YYNGEE. The CDR3 DNA reads as TGTGCCAGCAGCTCACGAGGGAAGCGGGAGTACAATGAGCAGTTCTTC. Translation gives CASSSRGKREYNEQFF.

This clone has only a few counts. Since a much larger clone is just one base distant, this may be a read error. The rearrangement joins TRBV7-6 to TRBJ2-6; no firm D call. The CDR3 spans 15 residues. CDR1 is SGHVS and CDR2 is FNYEAQ in the germline V gene. CDR3 sequence (DNA): TGTGCCAGCAACTTAGACGGCTCTGGGGCCAACGTCCTGACTTTC. The encoded protein is CASNLDGSGANVLTF.

A few counts support this clone. The V call is TRBV5-1, the J call TRBJ2-3; D is ambiguous. Germline lookup yields CDR1 SGHRS and CDR2 YFSETQ. V lost 2 bases, J lost 2 bases, and 9 bases lay in between. The CDR3 has 14 residues. CDR3 sequence: CASSFPGITDTQYF. The CDR3 nucleotides are TGCGCCAGCAGCTTTCCAGGAATCACAGATACGCAGTATTTT.

This clone turned up a few times. The chain uses TRBV4-1 and TRBJ1-5; TRBD1 matches at 7 bases. This CDR3 region has 15 residues. Germline lookup yields CDR1 MGHRA and CDR2 YSYEKL. The ends lost 4 bases at V and 1 base at J; junction bases unmatched: 4. In DNA, the CDR3 is TGCGCCAGCAGCCTGGGGACAGCCAGCAATCAGCCCCAGCATTTT. Translation: CASSLGTASNQPQHF.

A few counts support this clone. CDR3 amino acids: CASSFRRAGNSPLHF. The CDR3 coding sequence is TGTGCCAGCAGTTTCCGTAGGGCGGGAAATTCACCCCTCCACTTT. The chain is built from TRBV12-3 or TRBV12-4 and TRBJ1-6, with D unresolved. The CDR3 is 15 amino acids. V was clipped by 3 bases and J by 7 bases, with 13 bases between them.

For this clone: One junction end does not reproduce the germline sequence, and a read error may be involved. CDR3 loop: CASSEGTAGTTIYF. Written as DNA, the CDR3 is TGTGCCAGCAGCGAAGGGACAGCGGGAACGACCATATATTTT. The chain links TRBV6-1 to TRBJ1-3; 7 bases match TRBD1. Per the germline V gene, CDR1 is MNHNS and CDR2 is SASEGT. The CDR3 has 14 amino acids.

This clone was observed at least ten times. V is TRBV24-1 and J is TRBJ2-3; D may be TRBD1 (5 bases). CDR1 is KGHDR and CDR2 is SFDVKD in the germline V gene. The V end was cut by 7 bases, the J end by 4 bases, with 14 bases between. The CDR3 consists of 14 residues. The CDR3 protein is CATSQGLQSDTQYF. The CDR3 bases are TGTGCCACCAGCCAGGGCTTGCAATCAGATACGCAGTATTTT.

This clone has just a few counts. This rearrangement joins TRBV12-3 or TRBV12-4 to TRBJ2-7; 9 bases fit TRBD2. J gave up 2 bases and V 5 bases, and 10 bases lay outside the gene matches. The CDR3 is 16 residues long. The CDR3 loop reads CASSPRGSGGTYEQYF. The DNA of the CDR3 is TGTGCCAGCAGTCCGCGGGGCAGCGGGGGGACCTACGAGCAGTACTTC.

This clone was counted between two and nine times. The rearrangement uses TRBV5-1 and TRBJ2-1, with TRBD1 as a possible D gene (6 bases). CDR1 is SGHRS and CDR2 is YFSETQ in the germline V gene. This CDR3 contains 13 residues. Trimming left V 1 base short and J 6 bases short, with 8 bases between. DNA of the CDR3: TGCGCCAGCAGCTTGAACAGGGCCAATGAGCAGTTCTTC. Its translation: CASSLNRANEQFF.

About this clone itself: A much larger clone lies a single base off, so this may be a read error. The chain combines TRBV5-5 with TRBJ2-7; D gene uncertain. Trimming removed 1 base from V and 2 bases from J, with 7 bases in between. Germline assignment: CDR1 SGHKS and CDR2 YYEKEE (reference sequence). This CDR3 comprises 13 residues. The CDR3, as DNA: TGTGCCAGCAGCTTGACGGCCCCCTACGAGCAGTACTTC. It codes for CASSLTAPYEQYF.

This clone was seen repeatedly, ten times or more. This chain joins TRBV6-1 and TRBJ1-3; 7 positions agree with TRBD1. V lost 6 bases and J lost 0; bases outside the gene matches: 11. The CDR3 runs 17 residues. The germline gives CDR1 MNHNS, CDR2 SASEGT. The CDR3 region has the DNA TGTGCCAGCAGACCGGACAGGACGCTAAGCTCTGGAAACACCATATATTTT. Its translation is CASRPDRTLSSGNTIYF.

This clone came up many times. The chain couples TRBV7-9 to TRBJ2-3, with 16 positions matching TRBD2. The trim removed 2 bases at V and 4 bases at J, leaving 12 bases unmatched. Looked up from germline, CDR1 is SEHNR and CDR2 is FQNEAQ (reference sequence). There are 20 residues in the CDR3. For the CDR3, the DNA is TGTGCCAGCAGCTTAATCTCGGGACTAGCGGGAGGGGGTCGCGCAGATACGCAGTATTTT. Its protein is CASSLISGLAGGGRADTQYF.

Relative to its sample, this clone is medium-sized. This sequence joins TRBV28 and TRBJ2-2; no reliable D call. Germline CDR1 is MDHEN and CDR2 is SYDVKM. The CDR3 runs 12 residues. With 8 bases removed from V and 4 bases from J, the gap between germline ends came to 8 bases. DNA of the CDR3: TGTGCCAGCGGCAGGTTCACCGGGGAGCTGTTTTTT. Protein product: CASGRFTGELFF.

This clone was observed at least ten times. The gene calls are TRBV3-1 and TRBJ1-2, with TRBD1 matching 7 bases. J lost 7 bases, V lost 1 base, and 9 bases had no gene match. This CDR3 contains 15 residues. Per the germline V gene, CDR1 is LGHDT and CDR2 is YNNKEL (reference sequence). CDR3: CASSQATGAGFGYTF. The CDR3 nucleotides read TGTGCCAGCAGCCAAGCAACAGGGGCTGGGTTTGGCTACACCTTC. Using reference TRBV3-1 and TRBJ1-2 for the parts outside the CDR3, the full variable domain is DTAVSQTPKYLVTQMGNDKSIKCEQNLGHDTMYWYKQDSKKFLKIMFSYNNKELIINETVPNRFSPKSPDKAHLNLHINSLELGDSAVYFCASSQATGAGFGYTFGSGTRLTVV.

This clone was seen many times. The chain joins TRBV20-1 to TRBJ1-1, with D unclear. The CDR3 spans 15 residues. CDR1 and CDR2 from the germline V gene are DFQATT and SNEGSKA (reference sequence). The germline V and J ends were trimmed by 3 bases and 3 bases, with 17 bases remaining between them. DNA for the CDR3: TGCAGTGCTAGGGGATCGGGCGTTAGGTACACTGAAGCTTTCTTT. It specifies CSARGSGVRYTEAFF.

This clone has a count of ten or more. The genes are TRBV5-1 and TRBJ1-1; TRBD1 agrees at 9 bases. V was clipped by 2 bases and J by 2 bases; unmatched bases: 4. Germline V CDR1 and CDR2: SGHRS, YFSETQ. The CDR3 is 15 amino acids. CDR3 bases: TGCGCCAGCAGCTTTTCGGACAGGGGCAACACTGAAGCTTTCTTT. Its translation: CASSFSDRGNTEAFF.

This clone was seen ten or more times. The rearrangement links TRBV5-1 to TRBJ1-2; D is unclear. Trimming stripped 0 bases from V and 0 bases from J, with 15 bases between. CDR3 size: 17 residues. Germline lookup yields CDR1 SGHRS and CDR2 YFSETQ. The CDR3 here is CASSLAFSGTPNYGYTF. Written as DNA, the CDR3 is TGCGCCAGCAGCTTGGCCTTTTCTGGCACCCCTAACTATGGCTACACCTTC.

Concerning this clone: This clone may be a read error of a much larger clone one base away. V is TRBV13 and J is TRBJ2-2, with TRBD2 as a possible D gene (5 bases). The CDR3 has 17 residues. The germline V gene has CDR1 PRHDT and CDR2 FYEKMQ (reference sequence). The CDR3 coding sequence is TGTGCCAACAGCCCTAGCCGGGTGGTTGGGAACACCGGGGAGCTGTTTTTT. It encodes CANSPSRVVGNTGELFF.

This clone has just a few counts. V gene TRBV6-1 combines with J gene TRBJ1-6; 9 positions agree with TRBD1. Germline V gene sequence: CDR1 MNHNS, CDR2 SASEGT. This CDR3 region has 17 residues. The V segment lost 7 bases and the J segment 7 bases; nucleotides outside the gene matches: 14. This CDR3 reads CASTLAGTGISNSPLHF. CDR3 DNA: TGTGCCAGCACCCTAGCCGGGACAGGGATTTCCAATTCACCCCTCCACTTT.

Remarks on this clone: Given a much more abundant clone one base away, this may be a read error. The J gene is TRBJ2-3, the V gene TRBV30, with TRBD2 identical over 12 bases. This CDR3 is built from 15 residues. Germline V CDR1 and CDR2: GTSNPN, SVGIG (reference sequence). For the CDR3, the DNA is TGTGCCCGGAGTGTACGGACTAGCGGGGCAGATACGCAGTATTTT. Translated: CARSVRTSGADTQYF.